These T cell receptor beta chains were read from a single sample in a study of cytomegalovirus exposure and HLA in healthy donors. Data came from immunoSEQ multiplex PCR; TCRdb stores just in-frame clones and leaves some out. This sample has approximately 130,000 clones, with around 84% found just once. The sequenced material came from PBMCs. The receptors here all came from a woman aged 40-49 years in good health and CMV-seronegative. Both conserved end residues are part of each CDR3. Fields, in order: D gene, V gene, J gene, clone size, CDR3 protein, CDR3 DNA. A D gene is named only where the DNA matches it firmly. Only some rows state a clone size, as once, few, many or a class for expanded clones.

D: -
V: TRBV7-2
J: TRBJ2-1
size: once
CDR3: CASSFGTPQYYNEQFF
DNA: TGTGCCAGCAGCTTCGGGACTCCCCAATACTACAATGAGCAGTTCTTC

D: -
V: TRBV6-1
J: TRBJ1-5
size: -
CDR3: CASSDRLPGSLPYQPQHF
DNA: TGTGCCAGCAGTGATAGACTACCGGGGTCCCTACCCTATCAGCCCCAGCATTTT

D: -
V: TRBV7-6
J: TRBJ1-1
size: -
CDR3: CASGQQENTEAFF
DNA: TGTGCCAGCGGGCAACAGGAAAACACTGAAGCTTTCTTT

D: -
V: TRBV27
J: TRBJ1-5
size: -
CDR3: CASSLHRKSNQPQHF
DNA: TGTGCCAGCAGTTTGCACAGGAAGAGCAATCAGCCCCAGCATTTT

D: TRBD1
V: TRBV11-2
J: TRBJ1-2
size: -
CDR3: CASSLVGQGYGYTF
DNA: TGTGCCAGCAGCTTAGTGGGACAGGGCTATGGCTACACCTTC

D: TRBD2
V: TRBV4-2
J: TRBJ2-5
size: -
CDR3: CASSQEGGAGTAQETQYF
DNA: TGTGCCAGCAGCCAAGAAGGTGGAGCGGGAACCGCCCAAGAGACCCAGTACTTC

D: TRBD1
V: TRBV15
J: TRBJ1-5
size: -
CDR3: CATSPLGQGDQPQHF
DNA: TGTGCCACCAGCCCCCTCGGACAGGGTGACCAGCCCCAGCATTTT

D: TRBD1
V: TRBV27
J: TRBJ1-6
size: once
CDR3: CASSVDRGDSPLHF
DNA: TGTGCCAGCAGTGTGGACAGGGGGGATTCACCCCTCCACTTT

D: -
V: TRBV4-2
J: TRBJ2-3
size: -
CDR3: CASSQEGGRGADTQYF
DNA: TGTGCCAGCAGCCAAGAAGGCGGCAGGGGGGCCGATACGCAGTATTTT

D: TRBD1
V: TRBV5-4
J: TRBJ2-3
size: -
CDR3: CASSDRGNTDTQYF
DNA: TGTGCCAGCAGCGACAGGGGAAATACAGATACGCAGTATTTT

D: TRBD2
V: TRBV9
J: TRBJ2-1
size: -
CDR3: CASSTAGGGNEQFF
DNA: TGTGCCAGCAGCACCGCGGGAGGAGGCAATGAGCAGTTCTTC

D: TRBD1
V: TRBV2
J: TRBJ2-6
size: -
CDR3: CASSYRGPTFYSGANVLTF
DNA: TGTGCCAGCAGTTACAGGGGGCCTACTTTCTACTCTGGGGCCAACGTCCTGACTTTC

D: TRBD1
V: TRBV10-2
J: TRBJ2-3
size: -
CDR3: CASSEGSYWKRNRGVDTQYF
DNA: TGCGCCAGCAGTGAAGGGAGTTATTGGAAGAGAAACAGGGGAGTAGATACGCAGTATTTT

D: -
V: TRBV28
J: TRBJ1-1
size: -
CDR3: CASIPRQGRGNTEAFF
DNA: TGTGCCAGCATCCCTAGGCAGGGAAGAGGGAACACTGAAGCTTTCTTT

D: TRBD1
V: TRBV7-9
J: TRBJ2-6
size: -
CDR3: CASSRQGSGANVLTF
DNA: TGTGCCAGCAGCCGACAGGGGTCTGGGGCCAACGTCCTGACTTTC

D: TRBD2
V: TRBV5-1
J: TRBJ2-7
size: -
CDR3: CASSLGLAVYEQYF
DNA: TGCGCCAGCAGCCTGGGACTAGCGGTCTACGAGCAGTACTTC

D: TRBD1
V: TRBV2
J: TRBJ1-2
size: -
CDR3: CASSEVGDRSPPYYGYTF
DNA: TGTGCCAGCAGTGAAGTGGGGGACAGGAGTCCCCCTTACTATGGCTACACCTTC

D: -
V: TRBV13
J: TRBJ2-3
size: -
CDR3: CASSLIRETDTQYF
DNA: TGTGCCAGCAGCTTAATCAGGGAAACAGATACGCAGTATTTT

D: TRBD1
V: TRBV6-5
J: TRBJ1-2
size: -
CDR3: CASSRQGANYGYTF
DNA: TGTGCCAGCAGTAGACAGGGGGCTAACTATGGCTACACCTTC

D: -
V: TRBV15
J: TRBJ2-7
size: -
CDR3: CATSQMGRNHEQYF
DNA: TGTGCCACCAGCCAAATGGGGAGGAATCACGAGCAGTACTTC

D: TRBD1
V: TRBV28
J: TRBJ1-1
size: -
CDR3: CASSSTGQGVTEAFF
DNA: TGTGCCAGCAGTTCAACGGGACAGGGGGTCACTGAAGCTTTCTTT

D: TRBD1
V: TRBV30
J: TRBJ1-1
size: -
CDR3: CAWSVRDSYTEAFF
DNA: TGTGCCTGGAGTGTACGGGACAGCTACACTGAAGCTTTCTTT

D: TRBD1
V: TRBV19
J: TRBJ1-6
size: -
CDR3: CASGQGGPYNSPLHF
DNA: TGTGCCAGTGGACAGGGTGGCCCCTATAATTCACCCCTCCACTTT

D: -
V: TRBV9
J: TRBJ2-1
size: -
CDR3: CASSPDGQGSYNEQFF
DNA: TGTGCCAGCAGCCCGGACGGGCAGGGATCCTACAATGAGCAGTTCTTC

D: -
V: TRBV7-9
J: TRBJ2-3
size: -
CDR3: CASSLPGSSLTSTDTQYF
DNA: TGTGCCAGCAGCTTACCTGGTTCGAGCTTAACTAGCACAGATACGCAGTATTTT

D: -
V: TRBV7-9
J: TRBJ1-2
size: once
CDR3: CASSLGELSYGYTF
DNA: TGTGCCAGCAGCTTAGGGGAGCTAAGCTATGGCTACACCTTC

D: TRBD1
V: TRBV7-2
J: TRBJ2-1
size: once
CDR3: CASCKQDRGVDEQFF
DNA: TGTGCCAGCTGCAAGCAGGACAGGGGAGTCGATGAGCAGTTCTTC

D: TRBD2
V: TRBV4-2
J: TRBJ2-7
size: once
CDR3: CASSPLAGGIYEQYF
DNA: TGTGCCAGCAGCCCACTAGCGGGGGGGATCTACGAGCAGTACTTC

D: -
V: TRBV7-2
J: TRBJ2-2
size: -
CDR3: CASSLVSAGELFF
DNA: TGTGCCAGCAGCTTAGTATCGGCCGGGGAGCTGTTTTTT

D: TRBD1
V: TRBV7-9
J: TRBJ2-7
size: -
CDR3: CASSFPSGTGSYEQYF
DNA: TGTGCCAGCAGCTTCCCGTCCGGGACAGGGAGCTACGAGCAGTACTTC

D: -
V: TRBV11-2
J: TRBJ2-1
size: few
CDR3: CASSGGSYNEQFF
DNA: TGTGCCAGCTCCGGGGGATCCTACAATGAGCAGTTCTTC

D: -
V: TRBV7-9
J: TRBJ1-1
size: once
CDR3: CASSKNRDTEAFF
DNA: TGTGCCAGCAGCAAAAACAGGGACACTGAAGCTTTCTTT

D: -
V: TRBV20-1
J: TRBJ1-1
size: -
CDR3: CSARGGYEAFF
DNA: TGCAGTGCCCGGGGGGGATATGAAGCTTTCTTT

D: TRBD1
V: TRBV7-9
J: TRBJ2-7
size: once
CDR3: CASSHTAGDRPYEQYF
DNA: TGTGCCAGCAGTCACACAGCTGGGGACAGACCCTACGAGCAGTACTTC

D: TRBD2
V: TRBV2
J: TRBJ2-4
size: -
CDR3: CASNLLAGGKNSQYF
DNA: TGTGCCAGCAACCTACTAGCGGGAGGGAAAAACAGTCAGTACTTC

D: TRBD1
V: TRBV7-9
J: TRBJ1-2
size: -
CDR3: CASSLVGQGSNYGYTF
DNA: TGTGCCAGCAGCTTAGTAGGACAGGGATCGAACTATGGCTACACCTTC